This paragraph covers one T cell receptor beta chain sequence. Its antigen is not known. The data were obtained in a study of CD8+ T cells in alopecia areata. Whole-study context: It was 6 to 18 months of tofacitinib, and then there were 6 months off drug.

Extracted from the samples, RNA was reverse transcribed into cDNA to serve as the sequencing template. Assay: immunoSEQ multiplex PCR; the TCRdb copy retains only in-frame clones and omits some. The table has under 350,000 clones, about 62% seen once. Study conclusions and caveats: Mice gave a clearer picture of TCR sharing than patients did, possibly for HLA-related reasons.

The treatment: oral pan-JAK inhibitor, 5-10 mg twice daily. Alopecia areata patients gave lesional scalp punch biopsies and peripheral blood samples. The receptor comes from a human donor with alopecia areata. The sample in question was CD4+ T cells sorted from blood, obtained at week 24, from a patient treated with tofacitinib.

The CDR3 loop reads CAWRNTGGNQPQHF. The CDR3 nucleotides read TGTGCCTGGAGGAACACAGGGGGCAATCAGCCCCAGCATTTT. The chain combines TRBV30 with TRBJ1-5; TRBD1 aligns across 7 bases. The CDR3 covers 14 residues. Trimming at V came to 3 bases and at J to 2 bases, leaving 4 bases not matched to a gene. Germline CDR1 GTSNPN, CDR2 SVGIG (reference sequence).